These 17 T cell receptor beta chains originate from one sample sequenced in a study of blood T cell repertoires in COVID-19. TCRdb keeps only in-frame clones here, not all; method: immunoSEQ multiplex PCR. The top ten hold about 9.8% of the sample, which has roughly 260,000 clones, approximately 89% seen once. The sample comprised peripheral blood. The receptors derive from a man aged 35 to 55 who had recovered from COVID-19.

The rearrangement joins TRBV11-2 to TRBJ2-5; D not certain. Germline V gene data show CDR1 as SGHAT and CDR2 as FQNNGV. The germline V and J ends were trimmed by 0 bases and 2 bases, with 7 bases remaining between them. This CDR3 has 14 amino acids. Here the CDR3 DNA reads TGTGCCAGCAGCTTAGAACAGCCACAAGAGACCCAGTACTTC. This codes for CASSLEQPQETQYF.

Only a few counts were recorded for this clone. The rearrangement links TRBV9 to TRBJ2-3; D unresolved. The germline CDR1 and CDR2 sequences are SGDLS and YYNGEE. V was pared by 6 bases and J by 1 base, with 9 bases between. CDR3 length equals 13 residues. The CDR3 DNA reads TGTGCCAGCAACGCGGTCCGCACAGATACGCAGTATTTT. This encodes CASNAVRTDTQYF.

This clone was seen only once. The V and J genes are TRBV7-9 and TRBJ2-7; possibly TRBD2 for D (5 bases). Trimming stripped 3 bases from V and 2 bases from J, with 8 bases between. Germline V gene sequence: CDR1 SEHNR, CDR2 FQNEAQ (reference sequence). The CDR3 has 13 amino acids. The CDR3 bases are TGTGCCAGCAGCTTGTCGGGGACCTACGAGCAGTACTTC. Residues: CASSLSGTYEQYF.

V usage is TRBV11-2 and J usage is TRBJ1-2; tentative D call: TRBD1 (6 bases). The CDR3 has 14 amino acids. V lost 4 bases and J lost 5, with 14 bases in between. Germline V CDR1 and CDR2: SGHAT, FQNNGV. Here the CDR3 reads CASSSGQSTYGYTF. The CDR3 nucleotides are TGTGCCAGCAGCTCCGGACAGAGCACATATGGCTACACCTTC. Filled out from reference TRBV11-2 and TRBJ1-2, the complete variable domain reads EAGVAQSPRYKIIEKRQSVAFWCNPISGHATLYWYQQILGQGPKLLIQFQNNGVVDDSQLPKDRFSAERLKGVDSTLKIQPAKLEDSAVYLCASSSGQSTYGYTFGSGTRLTVV.

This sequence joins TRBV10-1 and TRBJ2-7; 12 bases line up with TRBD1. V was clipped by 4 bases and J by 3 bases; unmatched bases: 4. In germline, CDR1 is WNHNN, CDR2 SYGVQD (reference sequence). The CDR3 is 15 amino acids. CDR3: CASSVGQGANYEQYF. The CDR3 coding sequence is TGCGCCAGCAGTGTGGGACAGGGGGCGAACTACGAGCAGTACTTC.

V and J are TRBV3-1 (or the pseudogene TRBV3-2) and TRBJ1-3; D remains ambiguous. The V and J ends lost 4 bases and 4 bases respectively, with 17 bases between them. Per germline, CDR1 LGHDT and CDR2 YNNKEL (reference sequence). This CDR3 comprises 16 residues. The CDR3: CASSPWTGKRGNTIYF. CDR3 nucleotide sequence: TGTGCCAGCAGCCCGTGGACCGGGAAGAGGGGAAACACCATATATTTT.

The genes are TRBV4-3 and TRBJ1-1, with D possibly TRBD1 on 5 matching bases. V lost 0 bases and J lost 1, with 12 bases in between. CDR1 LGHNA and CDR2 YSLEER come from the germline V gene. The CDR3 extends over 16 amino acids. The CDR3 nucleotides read TGCGCCAGCAGCCAAGATTCGGGGACTCCGAACACTGAAGCTTTCTTT. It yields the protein CASSQDSGTPNTEAFF.

The CDR3 loop is CASSTRTGASGELFF. In DNA, the CDR3 is TGTGCCAGCAGCACCCGGACAGGGGCCTCCGGGGAGCTGTTTTTT. The rearrangement links TRBV7-9 to TRBJ2-2; 9 bases align to TRBD1. There are 15 residues in the CDR3. The V segment lost 5 bases and the J segment 6 bases; nucleotides outside the gene matches: 7. Germline V lookup: CDR1 SEHNR, CDR2 FQNEAQ (reference sequence). Complete variable domain (other parts from reference TRBV7-9 and TRBJ2-2): DTGVSQNPRHKITKRGQNVTFRCDPISEHNRLYWYRQTLGQGPEFLTYFQNEAQLEKSRLLSDRFSAERPKGSFSTLEIQRTEQGDSAMYLCASSTRTGASGELFFGEGSRLTVL.

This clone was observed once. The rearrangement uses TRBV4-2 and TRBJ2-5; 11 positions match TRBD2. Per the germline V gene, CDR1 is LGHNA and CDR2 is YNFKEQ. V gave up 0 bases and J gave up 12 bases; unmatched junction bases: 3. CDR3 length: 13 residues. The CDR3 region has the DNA TGTGCCAGCAGCCAAGAACTAGCGGGAGTTAAGTACTTC. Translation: CASSQELAGVKYF.

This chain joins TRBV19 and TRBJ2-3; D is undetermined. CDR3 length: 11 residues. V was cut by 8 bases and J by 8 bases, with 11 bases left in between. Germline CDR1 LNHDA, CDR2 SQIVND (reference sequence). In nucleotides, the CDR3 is TGTGCCAGTGCCAGTCGTGGTACGCAGTATTTT. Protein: CASASRGTQYF.

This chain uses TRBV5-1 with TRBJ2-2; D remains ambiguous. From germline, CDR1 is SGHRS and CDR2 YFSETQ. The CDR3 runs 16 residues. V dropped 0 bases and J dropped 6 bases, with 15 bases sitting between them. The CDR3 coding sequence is TGCGCCAGCAGCTTGGACGGCCGGGTTGGAGCCGGGGAGCTGTTTTTT. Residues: CASSLDGRVGAGELFF.

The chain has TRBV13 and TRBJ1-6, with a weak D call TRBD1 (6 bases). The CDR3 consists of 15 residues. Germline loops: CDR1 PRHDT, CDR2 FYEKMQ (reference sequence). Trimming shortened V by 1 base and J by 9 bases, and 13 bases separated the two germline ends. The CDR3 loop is CASSLATGLFSPLHF. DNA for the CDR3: TGTGCCAGCAGCTTAGCGACAGGCCTTTTTTCACCCCTCCACTTT.

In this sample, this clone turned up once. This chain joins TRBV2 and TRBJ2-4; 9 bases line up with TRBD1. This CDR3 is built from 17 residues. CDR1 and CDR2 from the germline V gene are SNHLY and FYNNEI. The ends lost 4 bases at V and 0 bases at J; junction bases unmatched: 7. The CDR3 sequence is CASSAGTGRIAKNIQYF. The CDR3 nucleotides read TGTGCCAGCAGTGCGGGGACAGGGAGAATAGCCAAAAACATTCAGTACTTC. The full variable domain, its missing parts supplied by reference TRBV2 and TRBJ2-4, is EPEVTQTPSHQVTQMGQEVILRCVPISNHLYFYWYRQILGQKVEFLVSFYNNEISEKSEIFDDQFSVERPDGSNFTLKIRSTKLEDSAMYFCASSAGTGRIAKNIQYFGAGTRLSVL.

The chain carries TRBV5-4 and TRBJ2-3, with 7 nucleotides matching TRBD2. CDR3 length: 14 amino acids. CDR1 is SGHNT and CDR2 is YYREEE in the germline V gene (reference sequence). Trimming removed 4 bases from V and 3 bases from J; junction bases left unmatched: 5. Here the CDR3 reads CASSQGLKTDTQYF. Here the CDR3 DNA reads TGTGCCAGCAGCCAGGGACTAAAGACAGATACGCAGTATTTT.

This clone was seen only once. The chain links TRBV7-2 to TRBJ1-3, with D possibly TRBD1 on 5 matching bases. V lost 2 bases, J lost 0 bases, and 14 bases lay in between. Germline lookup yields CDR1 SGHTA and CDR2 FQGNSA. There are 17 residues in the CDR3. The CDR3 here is CASSLFWTLDSGNTIYF. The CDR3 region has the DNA TGTGCCAGCAGCTTATTCTGGACACTGGACTCTGGAAACACCATATATTTT.

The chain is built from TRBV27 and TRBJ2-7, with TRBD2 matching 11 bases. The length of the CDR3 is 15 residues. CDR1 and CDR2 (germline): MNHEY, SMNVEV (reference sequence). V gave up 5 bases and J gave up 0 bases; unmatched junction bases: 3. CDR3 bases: TGTGCCAGCAGTCCTGGGACTAGCGGCTCCTACGAGCAGTACTTC. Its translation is CASSPGTSGSYEQYF.

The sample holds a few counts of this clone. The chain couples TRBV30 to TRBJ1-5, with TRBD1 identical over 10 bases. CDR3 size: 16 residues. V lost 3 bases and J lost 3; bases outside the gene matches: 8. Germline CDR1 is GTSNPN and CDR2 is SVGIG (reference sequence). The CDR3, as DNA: TGTGCCTGGAGCCCTGGACAGGGGGGCCACAATCAGCCCCAGCATTTT. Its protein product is CAWSPGQGGHNQPQHF.